What follows are 5 T cell receptor beta chains derived from one specimen sequenced in a study of blood T cell repertoires in COVID-19. Data came from immunoSEQ multiplex PCR; TCRdb stores just in-frame clones and leaves some out. The table records around 300,000 clones, around 86% of them present only once. Input material: peripheral blood. The receptor set was obtained from a woman under 40 with active or convalescent COVID-19.

The CDR3 loop is CASSLSRTEAFF. Here the CDR3 DNA reads TGTGCCAGCAGCTTGTCGAGGACTGAAGCTTTCTTT. V is TRBV7-9 and J is TRBJ1-1; D gene unclear. The CDR3 length is 12 residues. V shed 3 bases and J shed 5 bases, with 7 bases lying between them. The germline V gene encodes CDR1 SEHNR and CDR2 FQNEAQ (reference sequence).

This clone has just one count. The chain carries TRBV5-4 and TRBJ2-7; no reliable D call. Germline V gene lookup returns CDR1 SGHNT and CDR2 YYREEE (reference sequence). The CDR3 is made up of 13 amino acids. Trimming stripped 4 bases from V and 0 bases from J, with 8 bases between. CDR3 loop: CASSRFNSYEQYF. CDR3 DNA: TGTGCCAGCAGCCGGTTCAACTCCTACGAGCAGTACTTC.

This clone was detected only once. The chain is built from TRBV28 and TRBJ2-5; D remains ambiguous. V dropped 0 bases and J dropped 3 bases, with 5 bases sitting between them. The germline gives CDR1 MDHEN, CDR2 SYDVKM. The CDR3 covers 13 residues. The CDR3 here is CASSLWAEETQYF. The DNA of the CDR3 is TGTGCCAGCAGTTTATGGGCAGAAGAGACCCAGTACTTC.

V gene TRBV7-9 combines with J gene TRBJ2-3; D is perhaps TRBD1 (5 bases). Per germline, CDR1 SEHNR and CDR2 FQNEAQ (reference sequence). The V end was cut by 1 base, the J end by 9 bases, with 8 bases between. The CDR3 covers 12 residues. The CDR3 here is CASSLGGGTQYF. The CDR3 DNA reads as TGTGCCAGCAGCTTAGGGGGCGGCACGCAGTATTTT. The full variable domain, completed using reference TRBV7-9 and TRBJ2-3, is DTGVSQNPRHKITKRGQNVTFRCDPISEHNRLYWYRQTLGQGPEFLTYFQNEAQLEKSRLLSDRFSAERPKGSFSTLEIQRTEQGDSAMYLCASSLGGGTQYFGPGTRLTVL.

This chain uses TRBV6-5 with TRBJ1-2; D is possibly TRBD1 (6 bases). V dropped 7 bases and J dropped 3 bases, with 15 bases sitting between them. CDR1 MNHEY and CDR2 SVGAGI come from the germline V gene. The CDR3 has 14 amino acids. The CDR3 nucleotides read TGTGCCAGCACTCCTCGGACAGAGTACTATGGCTACACCTTC. It encodes CASTPRTEYYGYTF.